The clone carrying this T cell receptor (beta chain) was counted at least ten times. The sample comes from a study of kidney transplant recipient with SARS-CoV-2 infection. TCRdb passed the reads through MiXCR, listing each CDR3 protein once. Counted here are approximately 250,000 distinct CDR3 sequences, more than 25% occurring once; the ten biggest clones make up under 9.5%. This CDR3 is built from 13 residues. Deletions cut 7 bases from V and 5 bases from J, with 12 bases between. The source material was a blood sample, sampled at baseline and on day 111 from a kidney transplant recipient. The rearrangement joins TRBV12-3 or TRBV12-4 to TRBJ2-1; D ambiguous. This clonotype was obtained from a male patient between 25 and 39 years old who had COVID-19 and was a kidney transplant recipient. Some T cells may have originated in the graft donor. CDR3 sequence (DNA): TGTGCCAGCACCGAGGACGGTGACAATGAGCAGTTCTTC. Amino acids: CASTEDGDNEQFF.